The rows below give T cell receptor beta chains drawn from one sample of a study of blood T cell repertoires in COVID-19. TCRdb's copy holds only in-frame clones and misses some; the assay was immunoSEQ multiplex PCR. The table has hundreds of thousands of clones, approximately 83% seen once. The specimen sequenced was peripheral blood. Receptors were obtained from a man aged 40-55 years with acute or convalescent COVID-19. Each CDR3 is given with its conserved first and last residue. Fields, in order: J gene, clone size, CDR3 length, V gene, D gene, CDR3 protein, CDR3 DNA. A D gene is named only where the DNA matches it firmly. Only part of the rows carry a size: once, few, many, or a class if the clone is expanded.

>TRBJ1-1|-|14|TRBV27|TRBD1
CASSLQGADTEAFF
TGTGCCAGCAGTTTACAGGGGGCGGATACTGAAGCTTTCTTT
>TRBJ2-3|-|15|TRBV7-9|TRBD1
CASSFGDREPDTQYF
TGTGCCAGCAGCTTTGGGGACAGGGAGCCAGATACGCAGTATTTT
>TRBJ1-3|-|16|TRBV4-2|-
CASSPAGRSSGNTIYF
TGTGCCAGCAGCCCGGCGGGGCGGAGCTCTGGAAACACCATATATTTT
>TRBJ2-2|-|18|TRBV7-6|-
CASSLVGLDPLNTGELFF
TGTGCCAGCAGCTTAGTGGGGCTTGACCCCCTGAACACCGGGGAGCTGTTTTTT
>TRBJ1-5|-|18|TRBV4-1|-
CASSQEGARVYSNQPQHF
TGCGCCAGCAGCCAAGAAGGGGCCCGGGTATATAGCAATCAGCCCCAGCATTTT
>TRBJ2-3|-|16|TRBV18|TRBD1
CASSLSTGGAADTQYF
TGTGCCAGCTCACTTTCCACAGGGGGCGCGGCAGATACGCAGTATTTT
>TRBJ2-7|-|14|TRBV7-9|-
CASSPPPPSYEQYF
TGTGCCAGCAGCCCCCCCCCTCCCTCCTACGAGCAGTACTTC
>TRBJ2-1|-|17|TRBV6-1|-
CASSEGGGVTLSNEQFF
TGTGCCAGCAGTGAGGGAGGTGGGGTTACTCTGTCCAATGAGCAGTTCTTC
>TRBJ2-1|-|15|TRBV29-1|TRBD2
CSVGSGRQRYNEQFF
TGCAGCGTTGGATCCGGGAGGCAAAGGTACAATGAGCAGTTCTTC
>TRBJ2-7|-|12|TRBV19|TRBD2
CATSSGAYEQYF
TGTGCCACTAGTAGCGGGGCTTACGAGCAGTACTTC
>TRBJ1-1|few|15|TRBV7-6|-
CASSLVLGQGPLAFF
TGTGCCAGCAGCTTAGTACTGGGGCAGGGGCCCCTCGCTTTCTTT
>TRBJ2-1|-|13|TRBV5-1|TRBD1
CASSLGQGAEQFF
TGCGCCAGCAGCTTGGGACAGGGGGCTGAGCAGTTCTTC
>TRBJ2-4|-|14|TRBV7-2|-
CASSLGAEKNIQYF
TGTGCCAGCAGCTTAGGGGCTGAGAAAAACATTCAGTACTTC
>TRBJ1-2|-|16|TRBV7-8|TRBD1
CASSLKGTGVSYGYTF
TGTGCCAGCAGCTTAAAAGGGACAGGGGTATCCTATGGCTACACCTTC
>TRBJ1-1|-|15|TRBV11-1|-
CASSPSVGMNTEAFF
TGTGCCAGCAGCCCTAGCGTGGGCATGAACACTGAAGCTTTCTTT
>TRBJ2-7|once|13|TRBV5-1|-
CASSLAGVAEQYF
TGCGCCAGCAGCTTGGCGGGGGTTGCCGAGCAGTACTTC
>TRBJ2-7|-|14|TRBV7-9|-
CASRYGGTAYEQYF
TGTGCCAGCCGATACGGCGGCACCGCCTACGAGCAGTACTTC
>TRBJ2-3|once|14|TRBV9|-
CASSVGLATDTQYF
TGTGCCAGCAGCGTAGGGCTAGCTACAGATACGCAGTATTTT
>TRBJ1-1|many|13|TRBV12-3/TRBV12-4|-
CASSRTTGTEAFF
TGTGCCAGCAGCAGAACCACAGGAACTGAAGCTTTCTTT
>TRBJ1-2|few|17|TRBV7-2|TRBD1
CASSLNAPTRGLGGYTF
TGTGCCAGCAGCTTAAATGCCCCAACCAGGGGGCTGGGTGGCTACACCTTC
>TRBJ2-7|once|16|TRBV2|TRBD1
CASRGINRGRGYEQYF
TGTGCCAGCAGGGGAATTAACAGGGGCCGTGGATACGAGCAGTACTTC
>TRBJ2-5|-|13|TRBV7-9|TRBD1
CASGIQGAETQYF
TGTGCCAGCGGGATACAGGGGGCTGAGACCCAGTACTTC
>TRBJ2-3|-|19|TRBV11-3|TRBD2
CASSLDQLSAGARTDTQYF
TGTGCCAGCAGCTTAGACCAGTTATCTGCGGGAGCCCGCACAGATACGCAGTATTTT
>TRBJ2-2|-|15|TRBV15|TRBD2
CATSARLAVPGELFF
TGTGCCACCAGCGCACGACTAGCGGTACCCGGGGAGCTGTTTTTT
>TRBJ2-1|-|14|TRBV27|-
CATRGTPTYNEQFF
TGTGCCACCCGAGGGACTCCTACGTACAATGAGCAGTTCTTC
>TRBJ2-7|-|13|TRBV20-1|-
CSASELAFPEQYF
TGCAGTGCTAGTGAGCTAGCCTTTCCCGAGCAGTACTTC
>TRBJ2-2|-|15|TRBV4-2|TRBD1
CASSQGQGSTGELFF
TGTGCCAGCAGCCAAGGACAGGGTAGCACCGGGGAGCTGTTTTTT
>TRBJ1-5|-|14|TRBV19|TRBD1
CASRPGTGFGPQHF
TGTGCCAGTAGGCCCGGGACAGGTTTTGGTCCCCAGCATTTT
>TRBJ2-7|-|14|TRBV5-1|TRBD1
CASSLVGQRYEQYF
TGCGCCAGCAGCCTCGTGGGACAGCGCTACGAGCAGTACTTC
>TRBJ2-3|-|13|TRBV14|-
CASSQRQSDTQYF
TGTGCCAGCAGCCAGAGACAGTCAGATACGCAGTATTTT
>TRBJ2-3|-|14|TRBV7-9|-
CASSASGSTDTQYF
TGTGCCAGCAGCGCCTCCGGGAGCACAGATACGCAGTATTTT
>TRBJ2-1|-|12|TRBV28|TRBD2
CASRGGWNEQFF
TGTGCCAGCCGGGGGGGGTGGAATGAGCAGTTCTTC
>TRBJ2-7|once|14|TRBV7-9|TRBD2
CASSLTRGVYEQYF
TGTGCCAGCAGCTTAACTCGGGGGGTTTACGAGCAGTACTTC
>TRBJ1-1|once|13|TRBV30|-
CAWSLGGPAEAFF
TGTGCCTGGAGTCTGGGGGGACCCGCTGAAGCTTTCTTT
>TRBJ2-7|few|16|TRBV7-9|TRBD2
CASSAPLAGTSYEQYF
TGTGCCAGCAGCGCCCCACTAGCGGGAACCTCCTACGAGCAGTACTTC
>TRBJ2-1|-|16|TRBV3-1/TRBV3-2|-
CASSTYGRDSYNEQFF
TGTGCCAGCAGCACATACGGACGGGACTCCTACAATGAGCAGTTCTTC
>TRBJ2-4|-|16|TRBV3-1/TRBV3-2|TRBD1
CASSQDQTGGLNIQYF
TGTGCCAGCAGCCAAGATCAAACAGGGGGCTTAAACATTCAGTACTTC
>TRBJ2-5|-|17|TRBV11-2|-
CASSHQVSGRSQETQYF
TGTGCCAGCAGCCACCAGGTCTCGGGGAGGAGCCAAGAGACCCAGTACTTC
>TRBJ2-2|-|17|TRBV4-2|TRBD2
CASSQDPIAGGPGELFF
TGTGCCAGCAGCCAAGATCCAATAGCGGGAGGGCCCGGGGAGCTGTTTTTT
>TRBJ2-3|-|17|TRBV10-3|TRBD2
CAISESLLAGSTDTQYF
TGTGCCATCAGTGAGTCGTTACTAGCGGGAAGCACAGATACGCAGTATTTT
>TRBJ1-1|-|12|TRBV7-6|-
CASSQTGTEAFF
TGTGCCAGCTCACAAACGGGGACTGAAGCTTTCTTT
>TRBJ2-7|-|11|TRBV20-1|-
CSALDRYEQYF
TGCAGTGCCCTCGATAGATACGAGCAGTACTTC
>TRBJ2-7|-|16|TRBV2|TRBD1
CASSRDRDLSSYEQYF
TGTGCCAGCAGCCGGGACAGGGACTTAAGTTCCTACGAGCAGTACTTC
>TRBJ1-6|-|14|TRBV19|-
CASRPRGLNSPLHF
TGTGCCAGTAGGCCCCGCGGGCTTAATTCACCCCTCCACTTT
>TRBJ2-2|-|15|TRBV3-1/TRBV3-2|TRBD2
CASSHGAGGTGELFF
TGTGCCAGCAGCCATGGAGCGGGGGGCACCGGGGAGCTGTTTTTT
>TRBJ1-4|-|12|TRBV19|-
CASSDRGEKLFF
TGTGCCAGTAGTGACCGAGGGGAAAAACTGTTTTTT
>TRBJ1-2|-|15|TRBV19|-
CATRASPTRGYGYTF
TGTGCCACCCGGGCCTCCCCTACAAGGGGCTATGGCTACACCTTC
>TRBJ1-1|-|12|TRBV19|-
CASDMRGTEAFF
TGTGCCAGTGATATGAGGGGGACTGAAGCTTTCTTT
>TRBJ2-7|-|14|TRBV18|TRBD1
CASSPPTGSSEQYF
TGTGCCAGCTCACCACCGACAGGGTCGAGCGAGCAGTACTTC
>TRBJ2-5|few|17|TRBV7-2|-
CASSLVNRSPYQETQYF
TGTGCCAGCAGCTTAGTAAATAGGAGCCCATACCAAGAGACCCAGTACTTC
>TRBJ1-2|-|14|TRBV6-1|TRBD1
CASSEGQGGYGYTF
TGTGCCAGCAGTGAAGGACAGGGGGGCTATGGCTACACCTTC
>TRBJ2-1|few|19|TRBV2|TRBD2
CASSEEVLAGAEEDNEQFF
TGTGCCAGCAGTGAGGAAGTCCTAGCGGGAGCGGAGGAGGATAATGAGCAGTTCTTC
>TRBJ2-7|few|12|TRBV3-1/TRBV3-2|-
CASSRGSYEQYF
TGTGCCAGCAGCCGGGGCAGCTACGAGCAGTACTTC